This record concerns one T cell receptor beta chain sequence. Its antigen is still unknown. Since a much larger clone is just one base distant, this may be a read error. The sample comes from a study of blood T cells in healthy people across ages. Study results and caveats: The CMV status of each donor remained undetermined, and this could have confounded shifts in expanded clonotypes. In older individuals, TCR beta diversity per million T cells was lower, falling roughly linearly with age. Higher diversity, along with more naive CD4+ cells, distinguished long-lived donors from aged donors.

It was with a sample-barcoded 5' primer and a J-beta primer mix that a second PCR of roughly 7 to 12 cycles was run. Every sample produced at least 2.5 million CDR3-containing paired-end reads. TCRdb re-analysed the 5' RACE reads in MiXCR, keeping a single row per CDR3 protein. This sample has 600,000 or so distinct CDR3 sequences, with around 31% found just once. This clonotype was sampled from a woman of 80 years or more in good health. The sample comprised blood.

CDR3 DNA: TGTGCCAGCAGTGGAGTGGCAGGGACTGCTGGGGCCAACGTCCTGACTTTC. This gives the protein CASSGVAGTAGANVLTF. This chain connects TRBV2 to TRBJ2-6; a weak D match, TRBD2 (6 bases). The CDR3 sequence is 17 residues long. V shed 4 bases and J shed 2 bases, with 15 bases lying between them. In germline, CDR1 is SNHLY, CDR2 FYNNEI.